This TCR beta chain comes out of a study of blood T cells in healthy people across ages (dated by TCRdb to the mid-2010s). Regarding the research as a whole: In model experiments, template switching captured about one uniquely barcoded TCR beta cDNA molecule for every two T cells. Age-related changes in TCR beta repertoire diversity were measured in the study by deep sequencing normalized with unique cDNA molecular identifiers. To avoid experimental bias, donors of different ages were randomly spread across the sequencing lanes. Donors were grouped into four age groups: young (average about 15 years), middle-aged (39), aged (roughly 62) and long-lived (around 80). The study analyzed two additional independent replicas of 1 million unique cDNA reads from the same blood draw for two donors, one aged 18 to 30 and one aged 80 or older.

Library preparation was by 5' RACE. Sequencing instrument: Illumina HiSeq 2500. A second PCR of roughly 6 to 11 cycles was run with a J-beta primer mix and a sample-barcoded 5' primer. Each TCR beta cDNA molecule received a unique molecular identifier from a template-switch 5' adaptor carrying 12 random nucleotides. At least 2.5 million CDR3-containing paired-end reads were obtained from each sample. All of the RNA was converted into first-strand cDNA using the Mint cDNA synthesis kit, with a TRBC-specific oligonucleotide serving as the primer. All cDNA was treated with uracil-DNA glycosylase and then went through a first 18-cycle PCR with the universal primers M1SS and BC2_uni_R. The original methods were these. Each sample was normalized by randomly selecting 1 million high-quality reads, each carrying a distinct molecular identifier. Reads with shared molecular identifiers were discarded instead of being binned into consensus sequences. MiTCR, with a Q25 quality threshold and the strictest error-elimination algorithm, was used for CDR3 identification, clonotype clustering and error correction. A nonparametric unseen species model using Euler transformation provided a lower-bound estimate of total TCR beta diversity. TCRdb applied fastp at Q25 and MiXCR to the public reads, then kept only in-frame beta chains. Entries are consolidated by CDR3 protein sequence, retaining the most common genes and DNA. In this record, the V and J calls reflect TCRdb's handling and not the investigators' own analysis. The table for this sample lists around 1,100,000 distinct CDR3 sequences; 35% to 40% of them were counted only once. The ten largest clones add up to roughly 13% of the sample.

The roughly 39 donors, aged about 6 to 95 years, were systemically healthy Caucasian individuals from Russia. Each donor gave about 9.7 milliliters of peripheral blood, drawn into EDTA-treated Vacutainer tubes. Ficoll-Paque density-gradient centrifugation was used to isolate PBMCs, with at least 6.5 million obtained per sample. Trizol reagent was used to extract total RNA from PBMCs, with at least 6 micrograms per sample. For every donor, an aliquot of PBMCs went through flow cytometry to measure the percentages of naive CD45RAhigh/CD27high T cells. From a lookup of the germline V gene, CDR1 and CDR2 are SGHRS and YFSETQ. From cysteine to phenylalanine, the CDR3 is 16 amino acids long. CDR3 DNA only is kept here, 48 bases in frame from base 1. V was cut back by 0 bases and J by 0 bases, leaving a gap of 11 bases between them. The paper as a whole reports these results and caveats: Because the CMV infection status of the donors was unknown, age-related changes in expanded clonotypes may potentially have been confounded. There was a strong correlation between observed TCR beta diversity and the percentage of naive T cells measured by flow cytometry. As age increased, observed TCR beta diversity per million T cells dropped in a roughly linear way, and a significant reduction was already evident by age 40. Estimates of total diversity based on one million sequenced T cells were considered lower bounds and underestimates. Compared with the aged group, more naive CD4+ T cells, fewer expanded clones and increased TCR diversity were shown by the long-lived group, suggesting age selection. Conclusive comparison of naive and antigen-experienced compartments was prevented by the profiling of bulk unsorted PBMCs.

As for this clonotype: It has no known antigen specificity. Base qualities are not recorded, but no much larger clone differs from it by a single base.

This sequence uses TRBV5-1 and TRBJ2-3; the D gene is perhaps TRBD1, from 5 matching bases. The sequenced sample was blood. This TCR derives from a man aged 18-30 years in good health. In nucleotides, the sequence is TGCGCCAGCAGCTTGGAAGGACGGACAAGCACAGATACGCAGTATTTT. This translates into CASSLEGRTSTDTQYF.